This T cell receptor (beta chain) came from a study of T cells in Graves' hyperthyroidism and ophthalmopathy. The CDR3 totals 14 residues. Germline V CDR1 and CDR2: LNHDA, SQIVND (reference sequence). V dropped 5 bases and J dropped 1 base, with 11 bases sitting between them. From RNA transcripts, TCR beta CDR3 regions were amplified. The TCR CDR3 was amplified in a first-round RT-PCR using the HTBI primer set. From the multiplex PCR reads, TCRdb called clonotypes with MiXCR, one entry per CDR3 protein. The table lists hundreds of thousands of distinct CDR3 sequences, 20% of them singletons. Study findings and constraints: Most clonotypes that expanded in the thyroid above 0.001 also showed up in blood.

Notes on this clonotype: The antigen remains unidentified.

The sample consisted of blood. The chain uses TRBV19 and TRBJ1-1; no clear D gene. This clonotype was sampled from a middle-aged man with Graves' ophthalmopathy. The CDR3 reads CASSASGGNTEAFF. The CDR3 DNA reads as TGTGCCAGTAGTGCCTCGGGAGGGAACACTGAAGCTTTCTTT.